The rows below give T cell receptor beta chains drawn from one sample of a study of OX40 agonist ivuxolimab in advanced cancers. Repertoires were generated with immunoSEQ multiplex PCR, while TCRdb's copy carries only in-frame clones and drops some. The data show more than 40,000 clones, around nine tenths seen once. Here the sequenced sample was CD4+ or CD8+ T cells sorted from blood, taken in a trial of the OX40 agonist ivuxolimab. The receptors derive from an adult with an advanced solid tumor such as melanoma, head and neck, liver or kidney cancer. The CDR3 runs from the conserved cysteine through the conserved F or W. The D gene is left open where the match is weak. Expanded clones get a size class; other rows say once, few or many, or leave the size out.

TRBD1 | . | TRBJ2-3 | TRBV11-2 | CASSLEGQGSGADTQYF | TGTGCCAGCAGCTTGGAAGGACAGGGGAGTGGGGCAGATACGCAGTATTTT
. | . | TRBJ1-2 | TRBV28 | CASSYEEGPLYGYTF | TGTGCCAGCAGTTACGAGGAGGGGCCATTATATGGCTACACCTTC
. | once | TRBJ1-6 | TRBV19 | CASSTPRGLGNSPLHF | TGTGCCAGTAGTACACCCAGGGGTTTAGGTAATTCACCCCTCCACTTT
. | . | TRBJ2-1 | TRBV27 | CASSLFASNEQFF | TGTGCCAGCAGTTTATTTGCGAGCAATGAGCAGTTCTTC
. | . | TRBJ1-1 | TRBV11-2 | CASSLLFGGGSPTEAFF | TGTGCCAGCAGCCTCCTCTTCGGAGGGGGGAGTCCCACTGAAGCTTTCTTT
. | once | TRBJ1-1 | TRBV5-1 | CASSLAPGGENTEAFF | TGCGCCAGCAGCTTGGCCCCGGGGGGGGAGAACACTGAAGCTTTCTTT
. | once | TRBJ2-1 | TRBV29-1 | CSVVRGDEQFF | TGCAGCGTTGTTAGGGGGGATGAGCAGTTCTTC
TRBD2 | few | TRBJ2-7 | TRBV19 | CASSILAGAHEQYF | TGTGCCAGTAGTATTCTAGCGGGAGCTCACGAGCAGTACTTC
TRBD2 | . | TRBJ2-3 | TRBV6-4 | CASSDSGGATDTQYF | TGTGCCAGCAGTGACAGCGGGGGGGCCACAGATACGCAGTATTTT
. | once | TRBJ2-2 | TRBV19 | CASSSANTGELFF | TGTGCCAGTAGCAGTGCGAACACCGGGGAGCTGTTTTTT
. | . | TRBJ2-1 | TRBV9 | CASSSTGEQFF | TGTGCCAGCAGTTCTACAGGTGAGCAGTTCTTC
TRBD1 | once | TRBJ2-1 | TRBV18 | CASSPGTAMDNEQFF | TGTGCCAGCTCCCCCGGGACAGCAATGGATAATGAGCAGTTCTTC
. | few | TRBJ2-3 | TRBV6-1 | CASRERLETITDTQYF | TGTGCCAGCAGGGAAAGACTTGAGACAATCACAGATACGCAGTATTTT
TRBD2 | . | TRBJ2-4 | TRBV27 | CASSLSLPRAGGLGSKNIQYF | TGTGCCAGCAGTTTATCGCTTCCTCGCGCGGGGGGATTGGGGTCCAAAAACATTCAGTACTTC
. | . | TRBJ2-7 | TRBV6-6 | CASSYSDSLYEQYF | TGTGCCAGCAGTTATTCGGACAGCCTTTACGAGCAGTACTTC
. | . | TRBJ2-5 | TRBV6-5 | CATRVSVVQETQYF | TGTGCCACACGAGTGTCAGTAGTGCAAGAGACCCAGTACTTC
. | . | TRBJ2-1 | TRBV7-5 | CARSLAEPGLLSNEQFF | TGTGCCAGAAGCTTAGCCGAACCGGGACTACTTTCCAATGAGCAGTTCTTC
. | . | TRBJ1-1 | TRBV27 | CASSIYYRVRDTEAFF | TGTGCCAGCAGTATTTACTACAGGGTTAGGGACACTGAAGCTTTCTTT
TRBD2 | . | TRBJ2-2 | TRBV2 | CASNWGLADATGELFF | TGTGCCAGCAACTGGGGACTAGCAGATGCCACCGGGGAGCTGTTTTTT
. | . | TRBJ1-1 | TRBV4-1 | CASSQAGQNTEAFF | TGCGCCAGCAGCCAAGCCGGACAGAACACTGAAGCTTTCTTT
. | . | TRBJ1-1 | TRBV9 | CASSVAERVTEAFF | TGTGCCAGCAGCGTAGCTGAGCGGGTCACTGAAGCTTTCTTT
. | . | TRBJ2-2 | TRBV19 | CASSWRTEVTGELFF | TGTGCCAGTAGTTGGAGGACCGAGGTAACCGGGGAGCTGTTTTTT
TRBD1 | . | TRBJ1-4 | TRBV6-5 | CASSFGQGAVREKLFF | TGTGCCAGCAGTTTCGGACAGGGGGCGGTTCGAGAAAAACTGTTTTTT
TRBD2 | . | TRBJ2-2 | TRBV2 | CASSELGLAGESGELFF | TGTGCCAGCAGTGAACTGGGGCTAGCGGGAGAATCCGGGGAGCTGTTTTTT
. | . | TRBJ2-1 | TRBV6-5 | CASSYSVDEYNEQFF | TGTGCCAGCAGTTACTCGGTCGACGAGTACAATGAGCAGTTCTTC
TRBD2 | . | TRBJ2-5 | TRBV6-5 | CASSYHGGETQYF | TGTGCCAGCAGTTACCACGGGGGGGAGACCCAGTACTTC
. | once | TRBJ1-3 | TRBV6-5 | CASSEWTDGNTIYF | TGTGCCAGCAGCGAATGGACGGACGGAAACACCATATATTTT
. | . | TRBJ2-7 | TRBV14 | CASSQDGPYEQYF | TGTGCCAGCAGCCAAGACGGGCCCTACGAGCAGTACTTC
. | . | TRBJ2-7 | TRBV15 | CATRTPEIAYEQYF | TGTGCCACCAGGACCCCGGAGATCGCCTACGAGCAGTACTTC
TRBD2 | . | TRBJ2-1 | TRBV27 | CASSSRLAGNEQFF | TGTGCCAGCAGTTCCAGACTAGCGGGAAATGAGCAGTTCTTC
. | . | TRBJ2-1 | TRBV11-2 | CASSPGQGWGHEQFF | TGTGCCAGCAGCCCGGGGCAGGGTTGGGGTCATGAGCAGTTCTTC
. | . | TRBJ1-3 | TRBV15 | CATSRGGGAGNTIYF | TGTGCCACCAGCAGAGGAGGAGGGGCTGGAAACACCATATATTTT
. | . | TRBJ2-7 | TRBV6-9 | CASSYSLWVAEQYF | TGTGCCAGCAGTTACTCCTTGTGGGTTGCCGAGCAGTACTTC
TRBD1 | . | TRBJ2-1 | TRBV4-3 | CASSQDSGTGTNEQFF | TGCGCCAGCAGCCAAGATTCCGGGACAGGGACCAATGAGCAGTTCTTC
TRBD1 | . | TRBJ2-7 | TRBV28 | CASSFPGQGIDEQYF | TGTGCCAGCAGTTTCCCCGGACAGGGTATCGACGAGCAGTACTTC
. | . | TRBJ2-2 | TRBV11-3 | CASSFPGHPTGELFF | TGTGCCAGCAGCTTCCCGGGACATCCCACCGGGGAGCTGTTTTTT
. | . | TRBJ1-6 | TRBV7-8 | CASSLFQGTFSYNSPLHF | TGTGCCAGCAGCTTATTTCAGGGGACCTTCTCCTATAATTCACCCCTCCACTTT
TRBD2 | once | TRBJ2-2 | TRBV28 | CASRPGLAGGTGELFF | TGTGCCAGCAGGCCTGGACTAGCGGGGGGGACCGGGGAGCTGTTTTTT
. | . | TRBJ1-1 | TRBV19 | CASSIGQGVTEAFF | TGTGCCAGTAGTATAGGGCAGGGAGTCACTGAAGCTTTCTTT
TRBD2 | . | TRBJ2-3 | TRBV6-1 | CASIGLAGAGDTQYF | TGTGCCAGCATTGGACTAGCGGGAGCTGGCGATACGCAGTATTTT
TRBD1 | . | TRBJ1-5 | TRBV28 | CASSFSRQGVQPQHF | TGTGCCAGCAGTTTCTCACGACAGGGAGTTCAGCCCCAGCATTTT
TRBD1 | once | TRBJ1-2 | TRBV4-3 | CASSQNRGWYGYTF | TGCGCCAGCAGCCAAAACAGGGGCTGGTATGGCTACACCTTC
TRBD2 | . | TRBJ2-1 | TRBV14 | CASSQARTSGPLSYNEQFF | TGTGCCAGCAGCCAAGCAAGGACTAGCGGACCACTCTCCTACAATGAGCAGTTCTTC
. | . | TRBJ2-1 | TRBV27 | CASTAAYLNEQFF | TGTGCCAGCACGGCAGCATATCTCAATGAGCAGTTCTTC
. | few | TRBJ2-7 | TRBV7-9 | CASSRLLEQYF | TGTGCCAGCAGCCGCCTCTTAGAGCAGTACTTC
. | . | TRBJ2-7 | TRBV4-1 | CASSQAQSTYEQYF | TGCGCCAGCAGCCAAGCACAGTCAACCTACGAGCAGTACTTC
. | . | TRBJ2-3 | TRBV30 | CAWSVRVSDTQYF | TGTGCCTGGAGTGTCCGGGTCTCAGATACGCAGTATTTT
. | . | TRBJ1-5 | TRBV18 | CASSPTEGTQPQHF | TGTGCCAGCTCACCAACGGAGGGGACGCAGCCCCAGCATTTT
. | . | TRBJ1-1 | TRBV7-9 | CASSPTQQGGNTEAFF | TGTGCCAGCAGTCCTACACAACAGGGTGGGAACACTGAAGCTTTCTTT
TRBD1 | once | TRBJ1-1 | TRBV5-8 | CASSPRTGHRDTEAFF | TGTGCCAGCAGCCCCCGGACAGGGCATCGGGACACTGAAGCTTTCTTT
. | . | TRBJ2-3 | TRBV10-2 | CASRTDTASTDTQYF | TGCGCCAGCAGAACAGATACAGCTAGCACAGATACGCAGTATTTT
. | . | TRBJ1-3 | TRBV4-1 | CASSQDSGNTIYF | TGCGCCAGCAGCCAAGACAGTGGAAACACCATATATTTT
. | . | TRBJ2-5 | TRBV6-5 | CASSLREQETQYF | TGTGCCAGCTCGTTGAGAGAACAAGAGACCCAGTACTTC
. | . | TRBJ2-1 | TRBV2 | CASSEWGSEQFF | TGTGCCAGCAGTGAATGGGGGTCTGAGCAGTTCTTC
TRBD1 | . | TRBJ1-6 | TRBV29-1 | CSDRLNRGRSPLHF | TGCAGCGATCGGTTAAACAGGGGACGCTCACCCCTCCACTTT